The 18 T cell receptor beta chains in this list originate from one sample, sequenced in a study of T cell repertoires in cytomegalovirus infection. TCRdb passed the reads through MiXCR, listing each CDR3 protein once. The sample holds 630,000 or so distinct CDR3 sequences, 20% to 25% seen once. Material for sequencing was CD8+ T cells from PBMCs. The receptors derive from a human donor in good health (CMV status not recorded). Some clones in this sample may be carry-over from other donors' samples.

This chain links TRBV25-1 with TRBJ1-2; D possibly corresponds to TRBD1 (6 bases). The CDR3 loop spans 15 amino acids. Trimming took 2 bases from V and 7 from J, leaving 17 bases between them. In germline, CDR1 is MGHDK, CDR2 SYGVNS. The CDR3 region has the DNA TGTGCCAGCAGTGAAGGGGGCGATATGGCAGGTGGCTACACCTTC. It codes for CASSEGGDMAGGYTF.

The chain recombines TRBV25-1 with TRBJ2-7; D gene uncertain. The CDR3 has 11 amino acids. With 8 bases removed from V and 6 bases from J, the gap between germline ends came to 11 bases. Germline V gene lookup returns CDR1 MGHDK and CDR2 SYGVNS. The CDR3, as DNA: TGTGCCAGCGGGGTATGGGGCGAGCAGTACTTC. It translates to CASGVWGEQYF.

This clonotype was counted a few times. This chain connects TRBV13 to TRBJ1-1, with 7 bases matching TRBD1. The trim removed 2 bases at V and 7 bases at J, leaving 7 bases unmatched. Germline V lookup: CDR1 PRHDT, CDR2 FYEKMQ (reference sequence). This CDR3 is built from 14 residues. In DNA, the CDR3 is TGTGCCAGCAGCTTATGGACAGGAGCGGTTGAAGCTTTCTTT. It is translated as CASSLWTGAVEAFF.

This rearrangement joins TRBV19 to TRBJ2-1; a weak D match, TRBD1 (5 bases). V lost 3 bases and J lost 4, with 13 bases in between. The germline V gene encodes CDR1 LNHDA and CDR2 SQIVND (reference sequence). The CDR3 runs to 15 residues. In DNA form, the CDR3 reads TGTGCCAGTAGTATTCCCAGGGTCTTATACAATGAGCAGTTCTTC. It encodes CASSIPRVLYNEQFF.

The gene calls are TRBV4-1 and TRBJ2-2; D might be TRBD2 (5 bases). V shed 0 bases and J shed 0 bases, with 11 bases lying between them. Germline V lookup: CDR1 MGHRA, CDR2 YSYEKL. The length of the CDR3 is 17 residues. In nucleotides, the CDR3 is TGCGCCAGCAGCCAAGATCCGGGGATACCGAACACCGGGGAGCTGTTTTTT. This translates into CASSQDPGIPNTGELFF.

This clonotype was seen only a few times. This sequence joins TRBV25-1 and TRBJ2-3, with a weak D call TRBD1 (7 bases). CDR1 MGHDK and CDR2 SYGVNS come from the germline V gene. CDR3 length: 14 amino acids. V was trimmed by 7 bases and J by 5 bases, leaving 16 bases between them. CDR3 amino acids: CASTGAAGGDTQYF. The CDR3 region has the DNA TGTGCCAGCACGGGGGCCGCAGGGGGAGATACGCAGTATTTT.

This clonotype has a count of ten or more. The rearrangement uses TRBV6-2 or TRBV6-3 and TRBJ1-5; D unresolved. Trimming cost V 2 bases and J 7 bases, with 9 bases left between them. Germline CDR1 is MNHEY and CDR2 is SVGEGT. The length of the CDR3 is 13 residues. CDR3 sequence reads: CASSYTGWQPQHF. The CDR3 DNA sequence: TGTGCCAGCAGTTACACGGGTTGGCAGCCCCAGCATTTT.

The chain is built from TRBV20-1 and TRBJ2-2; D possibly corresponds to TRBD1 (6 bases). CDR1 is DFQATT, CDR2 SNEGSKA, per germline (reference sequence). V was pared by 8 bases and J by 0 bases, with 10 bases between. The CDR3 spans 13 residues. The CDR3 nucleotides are TGCAGTACTCGACAGGCGAACACCGGGGAGCTGTTTTTT. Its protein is CSTRQANTGELFF.

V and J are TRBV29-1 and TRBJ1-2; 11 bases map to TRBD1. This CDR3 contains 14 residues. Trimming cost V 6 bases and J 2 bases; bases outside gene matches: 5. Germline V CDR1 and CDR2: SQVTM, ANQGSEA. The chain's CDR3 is CSVPGQGENYGYTF. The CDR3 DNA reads TGCAGCGTACCGGGACAGGGGGAAAACTATGGCTACACCTTC.

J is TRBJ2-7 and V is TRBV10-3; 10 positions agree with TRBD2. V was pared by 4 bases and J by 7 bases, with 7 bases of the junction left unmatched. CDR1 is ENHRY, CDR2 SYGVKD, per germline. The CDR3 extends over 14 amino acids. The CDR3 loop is CAISGSGGAGEQYF. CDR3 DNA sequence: TGTGCCATCAGTGGAAGCGGGGGGGCCGGTGAGCAGTACTTC.

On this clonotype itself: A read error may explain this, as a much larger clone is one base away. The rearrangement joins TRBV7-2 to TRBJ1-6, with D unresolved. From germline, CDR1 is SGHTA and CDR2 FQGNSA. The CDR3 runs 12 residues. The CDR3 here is CASSLVNSPPHF. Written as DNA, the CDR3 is TGTGCCAGCAGCTTAGTAAATTCACCCCCCCACTTT.

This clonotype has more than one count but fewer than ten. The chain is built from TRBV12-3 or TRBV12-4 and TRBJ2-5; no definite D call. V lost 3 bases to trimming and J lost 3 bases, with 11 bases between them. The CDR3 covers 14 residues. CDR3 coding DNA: TGTGCCAGCAGTTTCCCTAGAACCGAAGAGACCCAGTACTTC. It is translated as CASSFPRTEETQYF.

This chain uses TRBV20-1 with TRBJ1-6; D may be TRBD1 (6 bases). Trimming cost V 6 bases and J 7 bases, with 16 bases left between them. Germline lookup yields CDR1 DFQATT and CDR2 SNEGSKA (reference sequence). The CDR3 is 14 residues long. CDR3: CSARYRDGNSPLHF. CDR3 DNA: TGCAGTGCCAGATACAGGGATGGAAATTCACCCCTCCACTTT.

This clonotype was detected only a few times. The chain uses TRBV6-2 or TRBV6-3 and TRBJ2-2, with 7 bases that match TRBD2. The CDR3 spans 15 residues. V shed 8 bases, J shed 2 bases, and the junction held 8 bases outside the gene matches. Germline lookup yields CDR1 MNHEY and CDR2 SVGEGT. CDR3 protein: CASLGGNFNTGELFF. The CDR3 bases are TGTGCCAGCTTGGGGGGGAACTTTAACACCGGGGAGCTGTTTTTT.

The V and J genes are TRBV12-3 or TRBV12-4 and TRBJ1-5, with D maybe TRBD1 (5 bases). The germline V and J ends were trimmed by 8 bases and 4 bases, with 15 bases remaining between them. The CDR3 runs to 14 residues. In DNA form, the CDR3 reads TGTGCCAGCGGCCCCGAGGGGTTAAATCAGCCCCAGCATTTT. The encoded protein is CASGPEGLNQPQHF.

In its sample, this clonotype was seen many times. The CDR3 here is CASSLGASGGPYEQYF. In DNA, the CDR3 is TGTGCCAGCAGCTTAGGGGCTAGCGGGGGCCCCTACGAGCAGTACTTC. The rearrangement joins TRBV7-8 to TRBJ2-7; 10 nucleotides match TRBD2. The CDR3 length is 16 residues. V was clipped by 1 base and J by 2 bases; unmatched bases: 5. Germline CDR1 SGHVS, CDR2 FQNEAQ. The full variable domain, with the rest looked up from reference TRBV7-8 and TRBJ2-7, is GAGVSQSPRYKVAKRGQDVALRCDPISGHVSLFWYQQALGQGPEFLTYFQNEAQLDKSGLPSDRFFAERPEGSVSTLKIQRTQQEDSAVYLCASSLGASGGPYEQYFGPGTRLTVT.

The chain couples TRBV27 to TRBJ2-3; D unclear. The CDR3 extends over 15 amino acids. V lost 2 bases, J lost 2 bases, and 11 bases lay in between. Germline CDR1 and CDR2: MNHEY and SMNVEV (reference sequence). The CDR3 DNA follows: TGTGCCAGCAGTTTAAGGGCTCGTCTCACAGATACGCAGTATTTT. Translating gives CASSLRARLTDTQYF.

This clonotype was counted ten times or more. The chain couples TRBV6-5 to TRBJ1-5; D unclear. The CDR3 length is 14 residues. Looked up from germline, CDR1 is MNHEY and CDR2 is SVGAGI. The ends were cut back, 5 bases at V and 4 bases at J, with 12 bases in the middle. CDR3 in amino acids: CASSSAGWNQPQHF. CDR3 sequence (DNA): TGTGCCAGCAGTAGTGCAGGCTGGAATCAGCCCCAGCATTTT.